The 26 T cell receptor beta chains given below trace back to one sample, sequenced in a study of blood T cell repertoires in COVID-19. The assay was immunoSEQ multiplex PCR, and TCRdb's table has in-frame clones only and misses some. The table has fewer than 400,000 clones, approximately 85% seen once. Sequencing used PBMCs or T cells enriched from blood (not recorded which). These receptors all come from a young man who had recovered from COVID-19.

This chain joins TRBV7-9 and TRBJ2-3; 10 nucleotides agree with TRBD1. V lost 6 bases to trimming and J lost 4 bases; unmatched junction nucleotides: 4. The germline CDR1 and CDR2 sequences are SEHNR and FQNEAQ (reference sequence). There are 14 residues in the CDR3. CDR3 in amino acids: CASSTTGGADTQYF. The CDR3 nucleotides read TGTGCCAGCAGTACGACAGGGGGCGCAGATACGCAGTATTTT.

Concerning this clone itself: Other DNA sequences within the sample encode an identical CDR3. This sequence joins TRBV10-3 and TRBJ1-1; a possible D gene is TRBD1 (6 bases). CDR1 and CDR2 from the germline V gene are ENHRY and SYGVKD. Deletions cut 3 bases from V and 3 bases from J, with 11 bases between. The CDR3 covers 14 residues. CDR3 nucleotides: TGTGCCATCAGTGAACAGGGAGGGTACACTGAAGCTTTCTTT. Translation: CAISEQGGYTEAFF.

The V and J genes are TRBV30 and TRBJ1-3, with TRBD1 matching 10 bases. This CDR3 is 14 amino acids long. Germline lookup yields CDR1 GTSNPN and CDR2 SVGIG (reference sequence). V lost 7 bases, J lost 7 bases, and 10 bases stayed unmatched. This chain's CDR3 is CAFDRDRGLNTIYF. The CDR3 bases are TGTGCCTTCGATCGGGACAGGGGTCTGAACACCATATATTTT. Combining the CDR3 with reference TRBV30 and TRBJ1-3 gives the whole variable domain SQTIHQWPATLVQPVGSPLSLECTVEGTSNPNLYWYRQAAGRGLQLLFYSVGIGQISSEVPQNLSASRPQDRQFILSSKKLLLSDSGFYLCAFDRDRGLNTIYFGEGSWLTVV.

CDR3 region: CASSQEDRVGTQYF. The CDR3 nucleotides read TGCGCCAGCAGCCAAGAGGACAGGGTGGGGACCCAGTACTTC. The chain uses TRBV4-1 and TRBJ2-5, with 8 bases matching TRBD1. Trimming took 0 bases from V and 7 from J; bases not matched to a gene: 4. Germline-derived CDR1 and CDR2 are MGHRA and YSYEKL. The CDR3 runs to 14 residues.

The chain combines TRBV7-9 with TRBJ2-5, with a possible D match to TRBD2 (5 bases). The CDR3 contains 13 residues. Per the germline V gene, CDR1 is SEHNR and CDR2 is FQNEAQ (reference sequence). V was clipped by 2 bases and J by 5 bases, with 9 bases between them. The CDR3 protein is CASSLSEGETQYF. CDR3 coding DNA: TGTGCCAGCAGCTTAAGCGAGGGCGAGACCCAGTACTTC.

V is TRBV7-2 and J is TRBJ1-2; 7 positions agree with TRBD1. Germline lookup yields CDR1 SGHTA and CDR2 FQGNSA. The CDR3 runs to 14 residues. J was trimmed by 4 bases and V by 4 bases; bases with no gene match: 6. As DNA, the CDR3 is TGTGCCAGCAGCTCAACCGGGACAGCCTATGGCTACACCTTC. It codes for CASSSTGTAYGYTF.

The V and J genes are TRBV19 and TRBJ2-7; 8 bases are a match to TRBD1. The V and J ends lost 8 bases and 3 bases, in that order; junction bases with no gene match: 6. The CDR3 consists of 13 residues. Germline CDR1 reads LNHDA; CDR2 reads SQIVND (reference sequence). CDR3 nucleotide sequence: TGTGCCAGTTCGGACAGGGTGGGCTACGAGCAGTACTTC. This gives the protein CASSDRVGYEQYF.

This clone has a handful of counts. CDR3 in DNA: TGTGCCAGCAGAGACAGGGTTACTGAAGCTTTCTTT. As protein: CASRDRVTEAFF. The chain employs TRBV6-5 and TRBJ1-1, with 7 bases aligning to TRBD1. Germline CDR1 is MNHEY and CDR2 is SVGAGI. There are 12 residues in the CDR3. V lost 6 bases, J lost 5 bases, and 3 bases stayed unmatched.

CDR3 DNA sequence: TGTGCCAGCAGCCCGACTTATAGCTCTGGAAACACCATATATTTT. It is translated as CASSPTYSSGNTIYF. This chain joins TRBV12-1 and TRBJ1-3. TRBV12-1 corresponds to a pseudogene. The CDR3 has 15 amino acids.

CDR3 in amino acids: CSVDYGGARGYTF. The CDR3 region has the DNA TGCAGCGTTGACTACGGAGGTGCTCGAGGCTACACCTTC. This chain uses TRBV29-1 with TRBJ1-2, with no clear D. The CDR3 spans 13 residues. V was shortened by 3 bases and J by 8 bases, with 16 bases between the two germline ends. Germline CDR1 reads SQVTM; CDR2 reads ANQGSEA.

The chain is built from TRBV18 and TRBJ1-2; 7 bases line up with TRBD1. This CDR3 contains 15 residues. V dropped 2 bases and J dropped 8; count of bases not matched to a gene: 11. Per germline, CDR1 KGHSH and CDR2 LQKENI. CDR3 amino acids: CASSPDTGDVGGYTF. In DNA form, the CDR3 reads TGTGCCAGCTCACCAGACACAGGGGACGTGGGAGGCTACACCTTC.

V and J are TRBV7-2 and TRBJ2-1; 8 nucleotides match TRBD2. Germline lookup yields CDR1 SGHTA and CDR2 FQGNSA. The V and J ends lost 1 base and 4 bases, in that order; junction bases with no gene match: 3. The CDR3 has 15 residues. CDR3 nucleotides: TGTGCCAGCAGCTTAGTTGCGGGGGGATACAATGAGCAGTTCTTC. Translated: CASSLVAGGYNEQFF.

The genes are TRBV7-2 and TRBJ1-2, with TRBD1 matching 7 bases. Germline V gene sequence: CDR1 SGHTA, CDR2 FQGNSA. This CDR3 is built from 15 residues. V shed 5 bases, J shed 7 bases, and the junction held 13 bases outside the gene matches. DNA for the CDR3: TGTGCCAGCAGCCCAAGATTAGACAGGGCTTTTGGCTACACCTTC. Its translation: CASSPRLDRAFGYTF.

This clone was picked up one time. This CDR3 reads CASSLASQFNYGYTF. CDR3 bases: TGTGCCAGCAGCTTGGCCTCACAGTTTAACTATGGCTACACCTTC. The chain carries TRBV5-4 and TRBJ1-2, with D unclear. The CDR3 covers 15 residues. CDR1 and CDR2 from the germline V gene are SGHNT and YYREEE (reference sequence). V lost 0 bases, J lost 1 base, and 10 bases lay in between.

The chain recombines TRBV5-6 with TRBJ2-3; D is perhaps TRBD1 (6 bases). Looked up from germline, CDR1 is SGHDT and CDR2 is YYEEEE. V lost 1 base and J 0 bases, leaving 12 bases between the germline ends. This CDR3 spans 16 amino acids. DNA for the CDR3: TGTGCCAGCAGCTTGACAGGGCGCACTAGCACAGATACGCAGTATTTT. It codes for CASSLTGRTSTDTQYF.

The genes are TRBV2 and TRBJ1-6; perhaps TRBD1 as D (6 bases). V shed 11 bases and J shed 0 bases, with 11 bases lying between them. Germline-derived CDR1 and CDR2 are SNHLY and FYNNEI. This CDR3 is 14 amino acids long. CDR3 in DNA: TGTGCCGGAACAGGGACCTCCTATAATTCACCCCTCCACTTT. Amino acid sequence: CAGTGTSYNSPLHF.

The chain uses TRBV6-2 or TRBV6-3 and TRBJ1-2; D may be TRBD1 (6 bases). Germline V gene data show CDR1 as MNHEY and CDR2 as SVGEGT. Deletions cut 2 bases from V and 2 bases from J, with 6 bases between. The CDR3 totals 13 residues. CDR3 nucleotides: TGTGCCAGCAGTTACCAGGGGAACTATGGCTACACCTTC. The encoded protein is CASSYQGNYGYTF.

V usage is TRBV23-1 and J usage is TRBJ1-2; 7 bases line up with TRBD1. TRBV23-1 is identified as an open reading frame with a role that is uncertain. V dropped 4 bases and J dropped 7; count of bases not matched to a gene: 12. CDR3 size: 15 residues. The CDR3 spells CASSRLDRDIGGYTF. CDR3 bases: TGCGCCAGCAGTCGCTTAGACAGGGATATTGGTGGCTACACCTTC.

This chain joins TRBV6-5 and TRBJ2-7, with D possibly being TRBD1 (6 bases). This CDR3 has 13 amino acids. The V gene lost 4 bases and the J gene lost 2 bases, with 9 bases spanning the gap. Germline loops: CDR1 MNHEY, CDR2 SVGAGI. The CDR3 protein is CASSLSGAYEQYF. CDR3 nucleotide sequence: TGTGCCAGCAGTTTATCAGGGGCCTACGAGCAGTACTTC.

The chain employs TRBV7-8 and TRBJ1-5, with D perhaps TRBD1 (6 bases). The CDR3 sequence is 15 residues long. V lost 1 base and J lost 5, with 12 bases in between. Germline values: CDR1 SGHVS, CDR2 FQNEAQ. The chain's CDR3 is CASSLVYRADQPQHF. CDR3 bases: TGTGCCAGCAGCTTAGTGTACAGGGCTGATCAGCCCCAGCATTTT.

The chain links TRBV12-5 to TRBJ1-2; 11 bases align to TRBD1. CDR3 length: 18 amino acids. Trimming took 3 bases from V and 9 from J; bases not matched to a gene: 18. CDR1 is LGHNT and CDR2 is FRNRAP in the germline V gene. In nucleotides, the CDR3 is TGTGCTAGTGGTTTCATCCGGGACAGGGGGTTTGAGACGATGAGCTACACCTTC. Amino acid sequence: CASGFIRDRGFETMSYTF.

The chain employs TRBV29-1 and TRBJ1-2, with D uncertain. In germline, CDR1 is SQVTM, CDR2 ANQGSEA. CDR3 length: 12 amino acids. V was cut by 6 bases and J by 5 bases, with 13 bases left in between. The CDR3 DNA is TGCAGCGTCCGCCAGTCGGGGTATGGCTACACCTTC. Translation gives CSVRQSGYGYTF.

The chain employs TRBV5-6 and TRBJ1-1; TRBD1 is a possible D gene (6 bases). Looked up from germline, CDR1 is SGHDT and CDR2 is YYEEEE. The CDR3 length is 13 residues. V was shortened by 5 bases and J by 4 bases, with 12 bases between the two germline ends. The CDR3 sequence is CASRVGQSTEAFF. CDR3 bases: TGTGCCAGCAGAGTGGGACAAAGCACTGAAGCTTTCTTT.

V is TRBV27 and J is TRBJ2-5, with 11 bases aligning to TRBD2. CDR1 and CDR2 (germline): MNHEY, SMNVEV (reference sequence). Trimming removed 9 bases from V and 2 bases from J; junction bases left unmatched: 8. The CDR3 contains 15 residues. CDR3 sequence: CASRRLAGGQETQYF. The DNA for the CDR3 is TGTGCCAGTCGGCGGCTAGCGGGGGGTCAAGAGACCCAGTACTTC.

The chain carries TRBV30 and TRBJ2-2, with TRBD1 identical over 9 bases. The length of the CDR3 is 17 residues. V lost 2 bases, J lost 2 bases, and 9 bases stayed unmatched. From germline, CDR1 is GTSNPN and CDR2 SVGIG (reference sequence). Here the CDR3 DNA reads TGTGCCTGGAGTCGGAACCGGGACAGGGCCAACACCGGGGAGCTGTTTTTT. Its translation: CAWSRNRDRANTGELFF. Combining the CDR3 with reference TRBV30 and TRBJ2-2 gives the whole variable domain SQTIHQWPATLVQPVGSPLSLECTVEGTSNPNLYWYRQAAGRGLQLLFYSVGIGQISSEVPQNLSASRPQDRQFILSSKKLLLSDSGFYLCAWSRNRDRANTGELFFGEGSRLTVL.

The rearrangement links TRBV11-2 to TRBJ2-2; D not certain. Deletions cut 1 base from V and 1 base from J, with 7 bases between. The CDR3 extends over 15 amino acids. Germline CDR1 and CDR2: SGHAT and FQNNGV. CDR3 nucleotide sequence: TGTGCCAGCAGCTTAGCTGGCAGGAACACCGGGGAGCTGTTTTTT. Its protein product is CASSLAGRNTGELFF.